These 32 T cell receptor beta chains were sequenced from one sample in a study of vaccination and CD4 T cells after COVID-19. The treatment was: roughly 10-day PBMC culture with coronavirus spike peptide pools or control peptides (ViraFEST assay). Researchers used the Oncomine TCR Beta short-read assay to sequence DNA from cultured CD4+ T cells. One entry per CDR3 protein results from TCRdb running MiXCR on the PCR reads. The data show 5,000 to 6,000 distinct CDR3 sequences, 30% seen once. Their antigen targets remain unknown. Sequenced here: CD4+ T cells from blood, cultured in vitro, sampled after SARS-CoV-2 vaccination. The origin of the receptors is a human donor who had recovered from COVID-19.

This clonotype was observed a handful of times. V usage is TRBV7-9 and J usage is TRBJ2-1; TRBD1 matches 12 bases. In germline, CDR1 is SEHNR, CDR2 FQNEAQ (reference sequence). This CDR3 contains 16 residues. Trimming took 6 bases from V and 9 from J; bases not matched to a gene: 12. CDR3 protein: CASSSSWDRGPGEQFF. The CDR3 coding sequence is TGTGCCAGCAGTTCCTCCTGGGACAGGGGGCCAGGTGAGCAGTTCTTC.

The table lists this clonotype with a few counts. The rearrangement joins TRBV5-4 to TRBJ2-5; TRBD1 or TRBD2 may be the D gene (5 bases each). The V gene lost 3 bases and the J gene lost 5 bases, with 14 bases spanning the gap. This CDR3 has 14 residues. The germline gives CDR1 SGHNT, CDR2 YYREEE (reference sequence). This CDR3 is CASSSKGTAETQYF. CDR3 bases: TGTGCCAGCAGCTCGAAGGGGACGGCGGAGACCCAGTACTTC.

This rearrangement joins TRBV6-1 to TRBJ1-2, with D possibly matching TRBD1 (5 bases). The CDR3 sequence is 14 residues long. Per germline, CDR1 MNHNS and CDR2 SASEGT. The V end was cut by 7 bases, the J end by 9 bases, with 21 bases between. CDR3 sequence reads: CASTLPPLGRSYTF. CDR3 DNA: TGTGCCAGCACATTACCCCCCCTGGGACGTAGCTACACCTTC.

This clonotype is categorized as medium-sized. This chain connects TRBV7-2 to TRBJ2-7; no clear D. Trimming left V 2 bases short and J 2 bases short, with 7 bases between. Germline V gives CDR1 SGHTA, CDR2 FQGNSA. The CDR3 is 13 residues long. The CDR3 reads CASSLSATYEQYF. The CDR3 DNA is TGTGCCAGCAGCTTATCCGCCACCTACGAGCAGTACTTC.

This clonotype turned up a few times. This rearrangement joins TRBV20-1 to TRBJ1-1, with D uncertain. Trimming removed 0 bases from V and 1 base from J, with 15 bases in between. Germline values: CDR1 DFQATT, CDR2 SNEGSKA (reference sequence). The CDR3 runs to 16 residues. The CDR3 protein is CSARDTLGYKNTEAFF. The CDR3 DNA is TGCAGTGCTAGAGATACTCTCGGTTACAAGAACACTGAAGCTTTCTTT.

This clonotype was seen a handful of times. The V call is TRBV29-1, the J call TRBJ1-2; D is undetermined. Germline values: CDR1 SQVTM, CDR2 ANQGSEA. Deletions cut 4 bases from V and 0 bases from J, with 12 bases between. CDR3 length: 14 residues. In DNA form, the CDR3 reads TGCAGCGTTGGCCCCGTTCTGGCTAACTATGGCTACACCTTC. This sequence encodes CSVGPVLANYGYTF.

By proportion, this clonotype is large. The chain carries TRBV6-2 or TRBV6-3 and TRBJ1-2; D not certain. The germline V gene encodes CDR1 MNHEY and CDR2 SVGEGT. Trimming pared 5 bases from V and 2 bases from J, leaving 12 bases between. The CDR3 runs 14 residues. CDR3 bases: TGTGCCAGCAGTAAGGGTTCGGGGAACTATGGCTACACCTTC. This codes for CASSKGSGNYGYTF.

The CDR3 coding sequence is TGCGCCAGCAGCCAAGATGTGGGGCAGGGGGCTACCTACGAGCAGTACTTC. This gives the protein CASSQDVGQGATYEQYF. The chain recombines TRBV4-3 with TRBJ2-7; 8 nucleotides line up with TRBD1. V lost 0 bases, J lost 2 bases, and 9 bases stayed unmatched. This CDR3 region has 17 residues. CDR1 is LGHNA, CDR2 YSLEER, per germline.

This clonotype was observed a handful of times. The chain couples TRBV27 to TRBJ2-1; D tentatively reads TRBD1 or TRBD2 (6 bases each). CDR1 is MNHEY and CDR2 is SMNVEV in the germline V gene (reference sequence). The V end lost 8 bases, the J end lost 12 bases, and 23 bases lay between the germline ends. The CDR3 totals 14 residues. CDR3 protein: CASGNRGRSVGQFF. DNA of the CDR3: TGTGCCAGCGGGAATAGGGGGAGGTCGGTGGGGCAGTTCTTC.

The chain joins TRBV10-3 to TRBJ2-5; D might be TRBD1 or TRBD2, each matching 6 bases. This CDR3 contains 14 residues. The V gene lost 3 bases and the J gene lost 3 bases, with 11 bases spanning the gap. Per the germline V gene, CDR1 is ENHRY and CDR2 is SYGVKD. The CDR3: CAISEGGSKETQYF. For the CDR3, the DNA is TGTGCCATCAGTGAAGGGGGGTCCAAAGAGACCCAGTACTTC.

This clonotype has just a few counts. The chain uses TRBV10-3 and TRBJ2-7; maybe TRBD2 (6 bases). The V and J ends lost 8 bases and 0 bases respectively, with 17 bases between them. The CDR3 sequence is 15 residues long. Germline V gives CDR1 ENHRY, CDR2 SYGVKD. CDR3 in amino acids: CAIQAGRPDSYEQYF. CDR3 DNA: TGTGCCATCCAGGCGGGGAGACCGGACTCCTACGAGCAGTACTTC.

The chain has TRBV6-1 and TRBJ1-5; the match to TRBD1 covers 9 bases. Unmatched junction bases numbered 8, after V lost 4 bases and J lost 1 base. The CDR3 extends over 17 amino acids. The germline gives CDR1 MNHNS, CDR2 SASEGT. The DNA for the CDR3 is TGTGCCAGCAGTGGACCTACAGGGGGCTTGAGCAATCAGCCCCAGCATTTT. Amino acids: CASSGPTGGLSNQPQHF.

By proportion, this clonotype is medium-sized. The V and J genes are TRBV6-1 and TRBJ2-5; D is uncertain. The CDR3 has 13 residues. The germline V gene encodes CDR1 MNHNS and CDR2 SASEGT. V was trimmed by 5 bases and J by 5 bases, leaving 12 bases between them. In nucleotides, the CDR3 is TGTGCCAGCAGTCCAACTATCTGGGAGACCCAGTACTTC. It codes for CASSPTIWETQYF.

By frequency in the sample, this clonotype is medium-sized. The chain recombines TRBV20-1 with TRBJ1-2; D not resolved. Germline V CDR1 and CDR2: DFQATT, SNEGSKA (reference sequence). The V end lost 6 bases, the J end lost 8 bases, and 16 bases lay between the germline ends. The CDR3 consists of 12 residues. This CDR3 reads CSARTGTGGYTF. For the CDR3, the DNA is TGCAGTGCCCGTACGGGTACCGGGGGCTACACCTTC.

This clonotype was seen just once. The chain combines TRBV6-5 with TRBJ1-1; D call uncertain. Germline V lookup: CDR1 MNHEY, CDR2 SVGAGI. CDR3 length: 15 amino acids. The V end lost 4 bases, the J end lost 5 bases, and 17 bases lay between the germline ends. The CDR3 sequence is CASSFLPGGRTEAFF. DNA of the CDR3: TGTGCCAGCAGTTTCCTCCCCGGCGGAAGAACTGAAGCTTTCTTT.

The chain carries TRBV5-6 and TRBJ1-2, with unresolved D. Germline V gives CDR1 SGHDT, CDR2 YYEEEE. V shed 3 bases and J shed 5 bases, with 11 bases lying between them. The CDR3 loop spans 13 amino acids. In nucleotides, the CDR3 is TGTGCCAGCAGCTCCACCCCTCCATATGGCTACACCTTC. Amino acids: CASSSTPPYGYTF.

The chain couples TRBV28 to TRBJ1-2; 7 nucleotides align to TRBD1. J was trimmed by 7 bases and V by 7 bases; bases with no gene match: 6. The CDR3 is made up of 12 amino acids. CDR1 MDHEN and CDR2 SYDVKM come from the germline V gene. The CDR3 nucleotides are TGTGCCAGCAAAACAGGGGTGGGTGGCTACACCTTC. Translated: CASKTGVGGYTF.

The CDR3 region is CSASKVRGQETQYF. In DNA, the CDR3 is TGCAGTGCTAGTAAAGTTAGGGGCCAAGAGACCCAGTACTTC. The chain is built from TRBV20-1 and TRBJ2-5, with D tentatively TRBD1 (5 bases). With 3 bases removed from V and 1 base from J, the gap between germline ends came to 12 bases. In germline, CDR1 is DFQATT, CDR2 SNEGSKA (reference sequence). The CDR3 is 14 amino acids.

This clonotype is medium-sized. CDR3 loop: CASSLAGDTRETQYF. Written as DNA, the CDR3 is TGTGCCAGCAGCTTAGCCGGGGACACCCGGGAGACCCAGTACTTC. The chain recombines TRBV7-2 with TRBJ2-5; maybe TRBD1 (6 bases). This CDR3 is built from 15 residues. Germline loops: CDR1 SGHTA, CDR2 FQGNSA. V was clipped by 0 bases and J by 5 bases, with 13 bases between them.

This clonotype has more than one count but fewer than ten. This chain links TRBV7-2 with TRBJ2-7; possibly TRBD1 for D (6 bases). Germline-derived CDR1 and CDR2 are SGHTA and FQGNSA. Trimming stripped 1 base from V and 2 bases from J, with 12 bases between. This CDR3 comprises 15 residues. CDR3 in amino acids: CASSLEEGGPYEQYF. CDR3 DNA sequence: TGTGCCAGCAGCTTAGAGGAAGGGGGTCCCTACGAGCAGTACTTC.

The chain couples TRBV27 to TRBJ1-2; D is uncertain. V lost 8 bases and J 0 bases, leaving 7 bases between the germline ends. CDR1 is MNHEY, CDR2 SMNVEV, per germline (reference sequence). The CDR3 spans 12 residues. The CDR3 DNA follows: TGTGCCAGCGGGCGAGCTAACTATGGCTACACCTTC. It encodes CASGRANYGYTF.

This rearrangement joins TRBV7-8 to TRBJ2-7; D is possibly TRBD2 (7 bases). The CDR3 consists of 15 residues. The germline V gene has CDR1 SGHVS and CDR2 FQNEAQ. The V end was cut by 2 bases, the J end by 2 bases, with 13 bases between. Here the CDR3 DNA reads TGTGCCAGCAGCTTAATTAAGGGGGGGGCCTACGAGCAGTACTTC. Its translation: CASSLIKGGAYEQYF.

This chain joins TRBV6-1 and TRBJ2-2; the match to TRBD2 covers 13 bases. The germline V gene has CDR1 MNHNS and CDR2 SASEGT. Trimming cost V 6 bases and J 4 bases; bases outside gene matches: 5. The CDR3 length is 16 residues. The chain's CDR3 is CASRLAGGPVTGELFF. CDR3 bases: TGTGCCAGCAGACTAGCGGGGGGGCCGGTCACCGGGGAGCTGTTTTTT.

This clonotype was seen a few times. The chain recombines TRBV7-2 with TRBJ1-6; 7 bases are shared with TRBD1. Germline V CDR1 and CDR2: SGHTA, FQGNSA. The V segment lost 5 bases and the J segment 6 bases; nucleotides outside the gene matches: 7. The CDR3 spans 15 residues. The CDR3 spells CASSPRQGGNSPLHF. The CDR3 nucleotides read TGTGCCAGCAGCCCTCGTCAGGGGGGTAATTCACCCCTCCACTTT.

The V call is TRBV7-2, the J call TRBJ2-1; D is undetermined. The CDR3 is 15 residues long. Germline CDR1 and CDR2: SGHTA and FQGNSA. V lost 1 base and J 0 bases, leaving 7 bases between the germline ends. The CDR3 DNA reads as TGTGCCAGCAGCTTAGATCGCGGCTCCTACAATGAGCAGTTCTTC. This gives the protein CASSLDRGSYNEQFF.

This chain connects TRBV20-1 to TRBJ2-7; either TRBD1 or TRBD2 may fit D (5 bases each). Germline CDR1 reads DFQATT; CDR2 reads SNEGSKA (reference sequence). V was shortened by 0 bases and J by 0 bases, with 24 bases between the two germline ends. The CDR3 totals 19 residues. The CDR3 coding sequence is TGCAGTGCTAGAGAGGGGAAACTGAGGGGCCGAAGGATCTCCTACGAGCAGTACTTC. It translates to CSAREGKLRGRRISYEQYF.

The CDR3 DNA reads TGTGCCAGCAGTACAGGCACAGATACGCAGTATTTT. Translation gives CASSTGTDTQYF. This chain connects TRBV7-8 to TRBJ2-3; no definite D call. From germline, CDR1 is SGHVS and CDR2 FQNEAQ. This CDR3 is built from 12 residues. Trimming took 6 bases from V and 1 from J, leaving 5 bases between them.

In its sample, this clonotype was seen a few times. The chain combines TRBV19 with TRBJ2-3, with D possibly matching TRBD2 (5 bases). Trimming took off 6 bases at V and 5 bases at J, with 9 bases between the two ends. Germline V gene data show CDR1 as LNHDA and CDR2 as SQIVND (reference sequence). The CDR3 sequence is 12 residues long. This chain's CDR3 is CASRQSGDTQYF. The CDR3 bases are TGTGCCAGTAGGCAAAGCGGAGATACGCAGTATTTT.

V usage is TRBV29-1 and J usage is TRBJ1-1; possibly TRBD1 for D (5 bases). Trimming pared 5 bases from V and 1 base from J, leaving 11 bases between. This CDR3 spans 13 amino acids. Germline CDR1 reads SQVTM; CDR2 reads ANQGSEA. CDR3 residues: CSVLGGTNTEAFF. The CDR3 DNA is TGCAGCGTTCTGGGGGGGACGAACACTGAAGCTTTCTTT. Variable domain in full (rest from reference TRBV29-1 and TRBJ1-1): SAVISQKPSRDICQRGTSLTIQCQVDSQVTMMFWYRQQPGQSLTLIATANQGSEATYESGFVIDKFPISRPNLTFSTLTVSNMSPEDSSIYLCSVLGGTNTEAFFGQGTRLTVV.

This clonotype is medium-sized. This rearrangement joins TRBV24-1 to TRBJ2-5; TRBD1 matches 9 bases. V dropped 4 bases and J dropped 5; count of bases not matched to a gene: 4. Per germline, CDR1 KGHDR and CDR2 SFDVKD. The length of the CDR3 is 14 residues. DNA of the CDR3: TGTGCCACCAGTGACCTCGGACAGGGGGAGACCCAGTACTTC. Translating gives CATSDLGQGETQYF.

For the CDR3, the DNA is TGTGCCAGCAGCCGAAATTCGCAAGAGACCCAGTACTTC. Amino acids: CASSRNSQETQYF. The chain has TRBV11-2 and TRBJ2-5; no clear D gene. This CDR3 has 13 amino acids. V shed 5 bases and J shed 2 bases, with 9 bases lying between them. From germline, CDR1 is SGHAT and CDR2 FQNNGV.

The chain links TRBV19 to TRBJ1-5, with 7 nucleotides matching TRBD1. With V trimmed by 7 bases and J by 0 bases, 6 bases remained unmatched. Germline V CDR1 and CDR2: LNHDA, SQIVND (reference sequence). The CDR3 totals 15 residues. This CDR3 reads CASKGTDNSNQPQHF. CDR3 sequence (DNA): TGTGCCAGTAAGGGGACAGATAATAGCAATCAGCCCCAGCATTTT.